The clone carrying this T cell receptor beta chain was observed at least ten times. Time point defined: sample taken at primary tumor resection. Unsorted whole RNA of tumor, nontumor lung or frozen PBMC was sequenced. MiXCR, run by TCRdb on the 5' RACE reads, gives a single entry per CDR3 protein. The profile shows tens of thousands of distinct CDR3 sequences, less than 5.5% of them singletons. The data stem from a study of spatial heterogeneity in lung cancer. V shed 8 bases, J shed 2 bases, and the junction held 11 bases outside the gene matches. The CDR3 runs to 15 residues. In germline, CDR1 is MNHEY, CDR2 SVGEGT.

V and J are TRBV6-2 or TRBV6-3 and TRBJ2-5; TRBD2 agrees at 7 bases. This clonotype originated in a female donor with early-stage non-small cell lung cancer. This specimen consisted of PBMCs, obtained at surgery. The DNA of the CDR3 is TGTGCCAGCTCTGTCCGGCGGGGGTTACAAGAGACCCAGTACTTC. This translates into CASSVRRGLQETQYF.